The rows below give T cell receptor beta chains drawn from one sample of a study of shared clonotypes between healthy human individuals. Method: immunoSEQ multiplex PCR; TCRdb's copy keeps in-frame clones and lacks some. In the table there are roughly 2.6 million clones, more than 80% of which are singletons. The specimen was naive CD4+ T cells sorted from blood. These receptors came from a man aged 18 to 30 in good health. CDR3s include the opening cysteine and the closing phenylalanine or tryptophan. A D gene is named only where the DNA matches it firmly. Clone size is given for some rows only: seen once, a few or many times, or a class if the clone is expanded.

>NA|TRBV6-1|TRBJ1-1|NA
CASRTRTANTEAFF
TGTGCCAGCAGGACCCGGACGGCGAACACTGAAGCTTTCTTT
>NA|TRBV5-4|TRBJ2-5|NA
CASSTATESSVGTQYF
TGTGCCAGCAGCACCGCGACGGAATCATCAGTTGGGACCCAGTACTTC
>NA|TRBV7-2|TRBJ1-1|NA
CASSLTHSFGTEAFF
TGTGCCAGCAGCTTAACGCACAGTTTCGGAACTGAAGCTTTCTTT
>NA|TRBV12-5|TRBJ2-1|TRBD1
CASGPDRGTYNEQFF
TGTGCTAGTGGTCCTGACAGGGGAACCTACAATGAGCAGTTCTTC
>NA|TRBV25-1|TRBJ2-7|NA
CASSSAGKYEQYF
TGTGCCAGCAGTTCGGCAGGGAAGTACGAGCAGTACTTC
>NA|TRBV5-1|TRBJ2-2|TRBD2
CASSLLGAGDNTGELFF
TGCGCCAGCAGCTTGTTGGGAGCGGGGGACAACACCGGGGAGCTGTTTTTT
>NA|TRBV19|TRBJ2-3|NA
CASSPRTGVGTDTQYF
TGTGCCAGTAGTCCAAGAACGGGAGTGGGCACAGATACGCAGTATTTT
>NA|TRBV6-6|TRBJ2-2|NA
CASSRLGTGELFF
TGTGCCAGCAGTCGCCTTGGTACCGGGGAGCTGTTTTTT
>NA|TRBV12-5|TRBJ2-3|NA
CASGSLRGSSTDTQYF
TGTGCTAGTGGTTCCCTACGGGGGTCGAGCACAGATACGCAGTATTTT
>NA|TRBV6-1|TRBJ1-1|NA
CASSEGAINTEAFF
TGTGCCAGCAGTGAAGGGGCCATAAACACTGAAGCTTTCTTT
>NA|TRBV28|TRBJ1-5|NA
CASKGGLDNQPQHF
TGTGCCAGCAAGGGCGGTCTTGACAATCAGCCCCAGCATTTT
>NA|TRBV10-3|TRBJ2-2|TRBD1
CAIRDRGTGELFF
TGTGCCATCCGGGACAGGGGGACCGGGGAGCTGTTTTTT
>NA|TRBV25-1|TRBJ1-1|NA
CASSDRKGTTEAFF
TGTGCCAGCAGTGACAGAAAGGGGACTACTGAAGCTTTCTTT
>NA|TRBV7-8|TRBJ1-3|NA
CASGASGYTIYF
TGTGCCAGCGGTGCCTCTGGATACACCATATATTTT
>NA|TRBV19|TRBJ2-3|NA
CASSPGGRYTDTQYF
TGTGCCAGTAGTCCTGGAGGGCGGTACACAGATACGCAGTATTTT
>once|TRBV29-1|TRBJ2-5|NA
CSARTGYQETQYF
TGCAGCGCCCGGACGGGATACCAAGAGACCCAGTACTTC
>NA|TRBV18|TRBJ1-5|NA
CASSFLGNGNQPQHF
TGTGCCAGCTCCTTTCTGGGAAACGGCAATCAGCCCCAGCATTTT
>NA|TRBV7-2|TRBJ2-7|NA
CASSLAGPNSYEQYF
TGTGCCAGCAGCTTAGCGGGACCCAACTCCTACGAGCAGTACTTC